Shown below are 31 T cell receptor beta chains from a single sample sequenced in a study of response to subunit inactivated influenza vaccine. MiXCR, run by TCRdb on the RT-PCR reads, gives a single entry per CDR3 protein. The sample carries hundreds of thousands of distinct CDR3 sequences, 13% recorded once. Source: PBMCs from blood, taken about 40 days after vaccination. The receptors were gathered from a man aged 50 to 60 who received an inactivated influenza vaccine.

This clonotype was counted a few times. The chain joins TRBV13 to TRBJ2-2; 8 bases line up with TRBD2. The CDR3 contains 17 residues. V lost 1 base, J lost 2 bases, and 6 bases stayed unmatched. Germline lookup yields CDR1 PRHDT and CDR2 FYEKMQ (reference sequence). CDR3 sequence reads: CASSLELAGKNTGELFF. In DNA form, the CDR3 reads TGTGCCAGCAGCTTAGAGTTAGCGGGAAAAAACACCGGGGAGCTGTTTTTT.

The chain recombines TRBV7-2 with TRBJ2-3; maybe TRBD2 (5 bases). Trimming removed 5 bases at V and 0 bases at J, with 12 bases between. Germline assignment: CDR1 SGHTA and CDR2 FQGNSA. The CDR3 is 15 residues long. CDR3 nucleotide sequence: TGTGCCAGCAGCAAGCGGAGGACTAGCACAGATACGCAGTATTTT. Encoded protein: CASSKRRTSTDTQYF.

J is TRBJ2-3 and V is TRBV4-2; D call uncertain. V was clipped by 2 bases and J by 1 base, with 7 bases between them. Germline CDR1 is LGHNA and CDR2 is YNFKEQ. This CDR3 is built from 14 residues. As DNA, the CDR3 is TGTGCCAGCAGCCAACGTAGGGGCACAGATACGCAGTATTTT. This codes for CASSQRRGTDTQYF.

This clonotype was seen only a few times. J is TRBJ1-5 and V is TRBV3-1; D remains unclear. V was cut by 1 base and J by 5 bases, with 3 bases left in between. Germline assignment: CDR1 LGHDT and CDR2 YNNKEL (reference sequence). The CDR3 length is 12 residues. Written as DNA, the CDR3 is TGTGCCAGCAGCCAAGGGTATCAGCCCCAGCATTTT. This encodes CASSQGYQPQHF.

The table lists this clonotype with a few counts. The chain carries TRBV20-1 and TRBJ1-5, with 7 bases fitting TRBD1. Germline V gene lookup returns CDR1 DFQATT and CDR2 SNEGSKA (reference sequence). J gave up 9 bases and V 0 bases, and 8 bases lay outside the gene matches. CDR3 length: 14 amino acids. CDR3 protein: CSARDRQGTRPQHF. The DNA for the CDR3 is TGCAGTGCTAGAGACAGACAGGGAACGAGGCCCCAGCATTTT.

This clonotype was counted only a few times. The chain joins TRBV10-3 to TRBJ2-3, with unresolved D. The ends were cut back, 2 bases at V and 3 bases at J, with 0 bases in the middle. CDR1 is ENHRY, CDR2 SYGVKD, per germline. The CDR3 is 11 amino acids. CDR3 in amino acids: CAISETDTQYF. DNA of the CDR3: TGTGCCATCAGTGAGACAGATACGCAGTATTTT.

V gene TRBV5-5 combines with J gene TRBJ1-2; D not certain. V dropped 4 bases and J dropped 3 bases, with 16 bases sitting between them. The V gene's germline CDR1 is SGHKS and CDR2 YYEKEE (reference sequence). The CDR3 loop spans 15 amino acids. CDR3 loop: CASSPTAMEYYGYTF. In DNA form, the CDR3 reads TGTGCCAGCAGCCCGACGGCCATGGAGTACTATGGCTACACCTTC.

This clonotype has at least ten counts. The chain has TRBV20-1 and TRBJ2-7, with 9 bases matching TRBD1. The germline V gene encodes CDR1 DFQATT and CDR2 SNEGSKA (reference sequence). Trimming took 7 bases from V and 2 from J; bases not matched to a gene: 0. The CDR3 length is 11 residues. The CDR3 loop is CSGDRAYEQYF. In DNA, the CDR3 is TGCAGTGGGGACAGGGCCTACGAGCAGTACTTC.

In this sample, this clonotype turned up a few times. The chain uses TRBV6-1 and TRBJ2-2; tentatively, D is TRBD1 or TRBD2 (6 bases each). The germline V gene encodes CDR1 MNHNS and CDR2 SASEGT. The CDR3 runs 15 residues. Trimming shortened V by 7 bases and J by 4 bases, and 16 bases separated the two germline ends. CDR3 bases: TGTGCCAGCAAACCCGGGGGCTTGAGCACCGGGGAGCTGTTTTTT. Protein product: CASKPGGLSTGELFF.

The rearrangement uses TRBV5-1 and TRBJ2-5, with 11 positions matching TRBD1. CDR3 length: 15 amino acids. V shed 6 bases and J 2 bases; nucleotides not matched to a gene: 6. CDR1 and CDR2 from the germline V gene are SGHRS and YFSETQ. CDR3 nucleotides: TGCGCCAGCACCCAGGACAGGGGGCTACAAGAGACCCAGTACTTC. Translating it yields CASTQDRGLQETQYF.

This clonotype was counted ten times or more. J is TRBJ2-1 and V is TRBV9, with D unclear. CDR1 and CDR2 (germline): SGDLS, YYNGEE. The CDR3 is 13 amino acids. Deletions cut 0 bases from V and 10 bases from J, with 11 bases between. The CDR3 region has the DNA TGTGCCAGCAGCGTAGACTTAAAGAGCGAGCAGTTCTTC. This gives the protein CASSVDLKSEQFF.

Here the CDR3 DNA reads TGTGCCACCTCGGCGGGACAGGACTATTCACCCCTCCACTTT. Protein sequence: CATSAGQDYSPLHF. J is TRBJ1-6 and V is TRBV15, with 8 positions matching TRBD1. Germline CDR1 is LNHNV and CDR2 is YYDKDF (reference sequence). Trimming at V came to 8 bases and at J to 8 bases, leaving 8 bases not matched to a gene. CDR3 length equals 14 residues.

This clonotype showed up just a few times. This CDR3 reads CASSLWGGGINEQFF. The CDR3 DNA follows: TGTGCCAGCAGCTTATGGGGTGGCGGCATAAATGAGCAGTTCTTC. This chain uses TRBV7-2 with TRBJ2-1; D is uncertain. Germline CDR1 SGHTA, CDR2 FQGNSA. The length of the CDR3 is 15 residues. Trimming stripped 2 bases from V and 7 bases from J, with 15 bases between.

There are a few counts of this clonotype. The chain is built from TRBV7-3 and TRBJ2-7; D is uncertain. The CDR3 runs 13 residues. Germline CDR1 reads SGHTA; CDR2 reads FQGTGA. V lost 5 bases and J 9 bases, leaving 17 bases between the germline ends. The chain's CDR3 is CASSDGPNAGQYF. CDR3 nucleotides: TGTGCCAGCAGCGATGGACCCAACGCAGGGCAGTACTTC.

The chain carries TRBV6-2 or TRBV6-3 and TRBJ2-7, with 12 bases aligning to TRBD2. The CDR3 is 16 residues long. V was pared by 0 bases and J by 0 bases, with 0 bases of the junction left unmatched. The V gene's germline CDR1 is MNHEY and CDR2 SVGEGT. Written as DNA, the CDR3 is TGTGCCAGCAGTTACTCGGGACTAGCGGGCTCCTACGAGCAGTACTTC. Its protein is CASSYSGLAGSYEQYF.

This clonotype appeared a few times. This chain's CDR3 is CASSPGRYF. In nucleotides, the CDR3 is TGTGCCAGCAGCCCAGGACGGTACTTC. This chain joins TRBV28 and TRBJ2-7, with D hard to call. Germline values: CDR1 MDHEN, CDR2 SYDVKM. The V and J ends lost 6 bases and 12 bases respectively, with 9 bases between them. This CDR3 is 9 amino acids long.

This clonotype occurred a few times. This chain links TRBV7-2 with TRBJ1-2; D is undetermined. Trimming took 1 base from V and 11 from J, leaving 20 bases between them. Germline assignment: CDR1 SGHTA and CDR2 FQGNSA. The CDR3 is 15 residues long. The DNA for the CDR3 is TGTGCCAGCAGCTTAGTGGTGCAAGTGGCCCTCGGGTACACCTTC. This translates into CASSLVVQVALGYTF.

V is TRBV7-9 and J is TRBJ1-4; no firm D call. V gave up 1 base and J gave up 8 bases, with 17 bases separating them. In germline, CDR1 is SEHNR, CDR2 FQNEAQ (reference sequence). This CDR3 spans 16 amino acids. In nucleotides, the CDR3 is TGTGCCAGCAGCTTAGACTCCGGGCCGCAACTCGAAAAACTGTTTTTT. Translated, it gives CASSLDSGPQLEKLFF.

This clonotype occurred many times. The V call is TRBV27, the J call TRBJ2-7; 8 positions match TRBD2. The V and J ends lost 5 bases and 3 bases, in that order; junction bases with no gene match: 6. Per the germline V gene, CDR1 is MNHEY and CDR2 is SMNVEV (reference sequence). The CDR3 is made up of 14 amino acids. The CDR3 is CASSHPGLGYEQYF. CDR3 bases: TGTGCCAGCAGTCATCCGGGACTAGGCTACGAGCAGTACTTC.

This clonotype has more than one count but fewer than ten. The V and J genes are TRBV7-9 and TRBJ2-3, with 13 bases aligning to TRBD2. The ends lost 5 bases at V and 6 bases at J; junction bases unmatched: 11. CDR1 SEHNR and CDR2 FQNEAQ come from the germline V gene (reference sequence). The CDR3 consists of 17 residues. CDR3 amino acids: CASSTGTSGTHWDTQYF. Written as DNA, the CDR3 is TGTGCCAGCAGCACCGGGACTAGCGGGACCCATTGGGATACGCAGTATTTT.

The chain has TRBV7-9 and TRBJ1-5; D is perhaps TRBD1 (6 bases). This CDR3 has 15 residues. The V and J ends lost 6 bases and 2 bases respectively, with 14 bases between them. The germline V gene encodes CDR1 SEHNR and CDR2 FQNEAQ (reference sequence). CDR3 sequence: CASSGGREGNQPQHF. CDR3 DNA sequence: TGTGCCAGCAGTGGGGGCCGGGAGGGCAATCAGCCCCAGCATTTT.

The genes are TRBV27 and TRBJ2-5, with 9 bases that match TRBD1. V dropped 0 bases and J dropped 4; count of bases not matched to a gene: 3. CDR3 length equals 15 residues. Germline CDR1 MNHEY, CDR2 SMNVEV (reference sequence). The CDR3 DNA reads TGTGCCAGCAGTTTATCTGGGACAGGGTTAGAGACCCAGTACTTC. Its protein product is CASSLSGTGLETQYF.

This clonotype turned up a few times. The V and J genes are TRBV7-2 and TRBJ2-3; no reliable D call. CDR1 and CDR2 from the germline V gene are SGHTA and FQGNSA. The CDR3 has 17 residues. V was trimmed by 6 bases and J by 1 base, leaving 20 bases between them. The CDR3 nucleotides read TGTGCCAGCAGTGCCGACTCGGTCAACCTGGGCACAGATACGCAGTATTTT. This sequence encodes CASSADSVNLGTDTQYF.

This clonotype was picked up a small number of times. This rearrangement joins TRBV12-3 or TRBV12-4 to TRBJ2-5; 8 nucleotides align to TRBD2. CDR3 size: 15 residues. V lost 5 bases, J lost 6 bases, and 11 bases stayed unmatched. The CDR3 here is CASSPGRGVGKTQYF. In DNA, the CDR3 is TGTGCCAGCAGTCCCGGGCGGGGGGTCGGGAAGACCCAGTACTTC.

This clonotype was counted a few times. V usage is TRBV7-8 and J usage is TRBJ2-2, with 7 bases identical to TRBD1. CDR1 is SGHVS, CDR2 FQNEAQ, per germline. V was pared by 4 bases and J by 4 bases, with 3 bases of the junction left unmatched. The CDR3 is made up of 14 amino acids. In nucleotides, the CDR3 is TGTGCCAGCAGCTGGGGGACAGCCACCGGGGAGCTGTTTTTT. Its protein product is CASSWGTATGELFF.

This clonotype was observed a handful of times. This sequence joins TRBV5-1 and TRBJ1-2; D is possibly TRBD1 (5 bases). Trimming removed 4 bases at V and 0 bases at J, with 16 bases between. Germline CDR1 reads SGHRS; CDR2 reads YFSETQ. The CDR3 spans 16 residues. The CDR3 DNA sequence: TGCGCCAGCAGCCCTGCCGGGACCGTCTCTAACTATGGCTACACCTTC. This codes for CASSPAGTVSNYGYTF. Supplemented by reference TRBV5-1 and TRBJ1-2, the full variable domain reads KAGVTQTPRYLIKTRGQQVTLSCSPISGHRSVSWYQQTPGQGLQFLFEYFSETQRNKGNFPGRFSGRQFSNSRSEMNVSTLELGDSALYLCASSPAGTVSNYGYTFGSGTRLTVV.

In this sample, this clonotype turned up a few times. This rearrangement joins TRBV14 to TRBJ1-5, with a possible D match to TRBD1 (5 bases). This CDR3 spans 20 amino acids. CDR1 is SGHDN, CDR2 FVKESK, per germline. The germline V and J ends were trimmed by 0 bases and 0 bases, with 21 bases remaining between them. The CDR3 sequence is CASSQEGRGSEDYSNQPQHF. The CDR3 DNA follows: TGTGCCAGCAGCCAAGAGGGAAGGGGCTCGGAAGATTATAGCAATCAGCCCCAGCATTTT.

About this clonotype itself: A read error may be the cause here, since a much bigger clone is one base away. The rearrangement uses TRBV25-1 and TRBJ1-2; 7 nucleotides agree with TRBD1. This CDR3 is 12 amino acids long. CDR1 and CDR2 (germline): MGHDK, SYGVNS. Written as DNA, the CDR3 is TGTGTCAGCAGCGTCTACAGGGGTGGCTACACCTTC. Encoded protein: CVSSVYRGGYTF.

This clonotype came up a few times. The J gene is TRBJ2-3, the V gene TRBV20-1; a weak D match, TRBD2 (6 bases). Trimming shortened V by 2 bases and J by 1 base, and 16 bases separated the two germline ends. The length of the CDR3 is 16 residues. Germline loops: CDR1 DFQATT, CDR2 SNEGSKA (reference sequence). CDR3 in DNA: TGCAGTGCTAGAACACATCGGGAGTACCGCACAGATACGCAGTATTTT. It translates to CSARTHREYRTDTQYF.

The chain links TRBV29-1 to TRBJ1-1; the D gene is possibly TRBD1 (6 bases). Trimming removed 2 bases at V and 1 base at J, with 11 bases between. CDR1 is SQVTM, CDR2 ANQGSEA, per germline. CDR3 length: 14 residues. This CDR3 is CSVERGQQNTEAFF. The CDR3 bases are TGCAGCGTTGAAAGAGGACAGCAGAACACTGAAGCTTTCTTT.

The chain couples TRBV4-1 to TRBJ2-7, with a tentative D call TRBD1 (5 bases). Germline lookup yields CDR1 MGHRA and CDR2 YSYEKL. The CDR3 totals 15 residues. The ends were cut back, 0 bases at V and 2 bases at J, with 11 bases in the middle. CDR3 sequence: CASSQEAGPPYEQYF. CDR3 nucleotides: TGCGCCAGCAGCCAAGAAGCAGGGCCCCCCTACGAGCAGTACTTC.